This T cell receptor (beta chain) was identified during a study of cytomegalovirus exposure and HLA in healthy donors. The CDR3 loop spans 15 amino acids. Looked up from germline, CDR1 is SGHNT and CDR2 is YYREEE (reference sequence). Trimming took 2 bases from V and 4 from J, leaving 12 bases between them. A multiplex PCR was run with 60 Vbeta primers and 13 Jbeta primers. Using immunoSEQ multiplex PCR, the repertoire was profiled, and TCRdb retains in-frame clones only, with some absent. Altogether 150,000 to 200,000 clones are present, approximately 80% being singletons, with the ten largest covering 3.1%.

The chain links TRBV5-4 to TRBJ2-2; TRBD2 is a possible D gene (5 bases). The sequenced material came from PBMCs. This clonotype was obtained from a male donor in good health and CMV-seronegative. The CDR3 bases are TGTGCCAGCAGCTTAAGTAGCGTAGGCACCGGGGAGCTGTTTTTT. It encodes CASSLSSVGTGELFF.